These T cell receptor beta chains were read from a single sample in a study of blood T cell repertoires in COVID-19. Data came from immunoSEQ multiplex PCR; TCRdb stores just in-frame clones and leaves some out. The sample holds 15,000 to 20,000 clones, about 81% seen once. Sequencing was performed on peripheral blood. The receptor set was obtained from a man in his sixties with acute or convalescent COVID-19. The CDR3 runs from the conserved cysteine through the conserved F or W. D genes are given only for firm matches. The size entry is marked missing in some rows and otherwise reads once, few, many or a size class.

>TRBV6-2/TRBV6-3|.|TRBJ2-2|.
CASSYPPDGGSGELFF
TGTGCCAGCAGTTACCCGCCTGATGGGGGCAGCGGGGAGCTGTTTTTT
>TRBV30|.|TRBJ1-1|.
CAWVRGRTEAFF
TGTGCCTGGGTCAGGGGACGCACTGAAGCTTTCTTT
>TRBV30|once|TRBJ1-2|.
CAWSPGTDYGYTF
TGTGCCTGGAGTCCGGGGACTGACTATGGCTACACCTTC
>TRBV18|.|TRBJ2-3|TRBD2
CASSPPSGGEYTDTQYF
TGTGCCAGCTCACCACCCTCCGGGGGGGAATACACAGATACGCAGTATTTT
>TRBV5-1|once|TRBJ2-7|TRBD2
CASSLSGGGSYEQYF
TGCGCCAGCAGCTTGTCTGGCGGGGGCTCCTACGAGCAGTACTTC
>TRBV18|.|TRBJ1-2|TRBD1
CASSPDREVYGYTF
TGTGCCAGCTCACCGGACAGGGAGGTCTATGGCTACACCTTC
>TRBV12-5|.|TRBJ1-4|TRBD1
CASGLSTGGNEKLFF
TGTGCTAGTGGTTTGTCGACAGGGGGGAATGAAAAACTGTTTTTT
>TRBV12-3/TRBV12-4|few|TRBJ2-7|.
CASSLQQINEQYF
TGTGCCAGCAGTTTACAACAGATCAACGAGCAGTACTTC
>TRBV11-2|once|TRBJ2-4|TRBD2
CASSFGGENIQYF
TGTGCCAGCAGCTTCGGGGGGGAAAACATTCAGTACTTC
>TRBV4-2|.|TRBJ2-1|TRBD2
CASSHVLAGGPGGDEQFF
TGTGCCAGCAGCCATGTCCTCGCGGGGGGCCCTGGGGGCGATGAGCAGTTCTTC
>TRBV19|.|TRBJ1-5|.
CASSEAGFTSSNQPQHF
TGTGCCAGTAGTGAGGCAGGGTTTACGTCCAGCAATCAGCCCCAGCATTTT
>TRBV28|once|TRBJ2-6|.
CASSMQGSGANVLTF
TGTGCCAGCAGTATGCAGGGTTCTGGGGCCAACGTCCTGACTTTC
>TRBV12-3/TRBV12-4|.|TRBJ1-2|.
CASSFSWRGYTF
TGTGCCAGCAGTTTTAGTTGGAGAGGCTACACCTTC
>TRBV7-8|.|TRBJ1-1|TRBD1
CASSLQGDTEAFF
TGTGCCAGCAGCCTACAGGGGGACACTGAAGCTTTCTTT
>TRBV18|.|TRBJ2-2|TRBD1
CASSPGQEVAGELFF
TGTGCCAGCTCCCCCGGACAGGAGGTCGCCGGGGAGCTGTTTTTT
>TRBV27|.|TRBJ1-1|TRBD1
CASSRDRVNTEAFF
TGTGCCAGCAGTCGGGACAGGGTCAACACTGAAGCTTTCTTT
>TRBV20-1|.|TRBJ1-6|.
CSASQGSRTSNSPLHF
TGCAGTGCTAGTCAGGGTTCCCGCACCTCTAATTCACCCCTCCACTTT
>TRBV21-1|few|TRBJ2-1|.
CASSKKTSRDNEQFF
TGTGCCAGCAGCAAAAAAACTAGCAGGGACAATGAGCAGTTCTTC
>TRBV19|.|TRBJ1-3|.
CASISSGNTIYF
TGTGCCAGTATCTCCTCTGGAAACACCATATATTTT
>TRBV6-5|.|TRBJ2-5|.
CASSPSGETQYF
TGTGCCAGCAGTCCCTCAGGGGAGACCCAGTACTTC
>TRBV5-4|once|TRBJ2-2|.
CASSSFPGGPVRATGELFF
TGTGCCAGCAGCTCATTCCCCGGGGGGCCGGTGAGGGCCACCGGGGAGCTGTTTTTT
>TRBV7-9|once|TRBJ1-2|.
CASSLAGFGGYTF
TGTGCCAGCAGCTTAGCCGGGTTTGGGGGCTACACCTTC
>TRBV6-5|.|TRBJ1-5|.
CASVNRDTANQPQHF
TGTGCCAGCGTAAACCGGGACACCGCCAATCAGCCCCAGCATTTT
>TRBV5-8|.|TRBJ2-7|TRBD1
CASSLYRGYEQYF
TGTGCCAGCAGCTTATACAGGGGTTACGAGCAGTACTTC
>TRBV19|few|TRBJ1-5|.
CASSIGGSNQPQHF
TGTGCCAGTAGTATTGGAGGGAGCAATCAGCCCCAGCATTTT
>TRBV5-1|.|TRBJ2-3|TRBD2
CASTSLGSGETDTQYF
TGCGCCAGCACCTCCTTGGGTAGCGGGGAAACAGATACGCAGTATTTT
>TRBV7-2|.|TRBJ1-5|.
CASSPTGFGNQPQHF
TGTGCCAGCAGCCCGACAGGATTTGGCAATCAGCCCCAGCATTTT
>TRBV5-1|.|TRBJ1-4|.
CASSLKGEKLFF
TGCGCCAGCAGCTTAAAGGGGGAAAAACTGTTTTTT
>TRBV5-1|.|TRBJ1-4|TRBD1
CATRTGGLATNEKLFF
TGCGCCACAAGGACAGGGGGCCTTGCAACTAATGAAAAACTGTTTTTT
>TRBV27|.|TRBJ1-2|.
CASSLNPRVYGYTF
TGTGCCAGCAGTTTAAATCCCAGGGTTTATGGCTACACCTTC
>TRBV2|few|TRBJ2-7|.
CASNRDEGGLSYEQYF
TGTGCCAGCAATCGGGATGAAGGTGGTCTTTCCTACGAGCAGTACTTC
>TRBV4-1|.|TRBJ2-3|TRBD2
CASSQDSLSGMVAGTDTQYF
TGCGCCAGCAGCCAAGATTCTTTAAGCGGGATGGTAGCGGGGACAGATACGCAGTATTTT
>TRBV5-1|.|TRBJ2-1|.
CASSVGQPSSYNEQFF
TGCGCCAGCAGTGTAGGACAGCCCAGCTCCTACAATGAGCAGTTCTTC
>TRBV7-7|.|TRBJ2-2|TRBD2
CASSLGLAGLYTGELFF
TGTGCTAGCAGCTTAGGACTAGCGGGTCTATACACCGGGGAGCTGTTTTTT
>TRBV30|.|TRBJ2-7|TRBD1
CALNRGKREQYF
TGTGCCTTGAACAGGGGAAAGCGCGAGCAGTACTTC